Listed below are T cell receptor beta chains from one sample, sequenced in a study of vaccination and CD4 T cells after COVID-19. TCRdb independently ran MiXCR on the PCR reads; one entry per CDR3 protein. The profile shows more than 4,000 distinct CDR3 sequences, approximately 46% of them singletons. The antigens for these receptors are not known. The sample consisted of CD4+ T cells from blood, cultured in vitro. The receptors shown here come from a human donor in good health. CDR3s include the opening cysteine and the closing phenylalanine or tryptophan. D genes are given only for firm matches.

>TRBD1|TRBV11-1|14
CASSPGQTVYGYTF
>.|TRBV27|16
CASSRVPGTVNTEAFF
>.|TRBV6-1|13
CASLREVNTEAFF
>.|TRBV15|14
CATRLMGGRTEAFF
>.|TRBV5-6|13
CASRLWGTDGYTF
>.|TRBV4-2|14
CASSQVHSNSPLHF
>.|TRBV28|12
CASTYSTYGYTF
>.|TRBV18|13
CASSRVGGTEAFF
>TRBD1|TRBV6-1|18
CASRHTSGTGRVDYGYTF
>TRBD1|TRBV27|18
CASSPRWSATGGRTEAFF
>.|TRBV5-1|14
CASSLAVSPATQYF
>.|TRBV20-1|15
CSARDPGANTGELFF
>.|TRBV27|14
CASARAGVNQPQHF
>.|TRBV7-6|18
CASSPETNSWEGSYEQYF
>TRBD1|TRBV7-9|12
CASRQGARGYTF
>.|TRBV2|14
CASSVDSGNQPQHF
>TRBD2|TRBV7-9|16
CASSSWTSAYTDTQYF